Listed below are T cell receptor beta chains from one sample, sequenced in a study of blood T cell repertoires in COVID-19. Generated by immunoSEQ multiplex PCR, the TCRdb table keeps only in-frame clones and is missing some. The data contain about 170,000 clones, roughly 86% of them singletons. Source material: peripheral blood. Receptors were obtained from a woman older than 75 with COVID-19, enrolled during active disease. Both conserved end residues are part of each CDR3. The D gene is left open where the match is weak. Size is omitted from some rows. Given values are once, few, many or a class for expanded clones.

cdr3_nt cdr3_aa clone_size cdr3_length v_call d_call j_call
TGTGCCAGAAGGGGTAGCGGATCCTACGAGCAGTACTTC CARRGSGSYEQYF NA 13 TRBV2 NA TRBJ2-7
TGTGCCAGCAGCCAAGACAGGGGGACTAGTCAAAAGGGCTACACCTTC CASSQDRGTSQKGYTF NA 16 TRBV3-1/TRBV3-2 TRBD1 TRBJ1-2
TGTGCAAGTCGCTTAGTGGCGGGAAGGTCCGGGGAGCTGTTTTTT CASRLVAGRSGELFF NA 15 TRBV12-2 NA TRBJ2-2
TGTGCCAGCACCCAGGGCGCGAACACCGGGGAGCTGTTTTTT CASTQGANTGELFF NA 14 TRBV7-2 NA TRBJ2-2
TGTGCCAGCAGCCGACTGGGACAGAGTGAAAAACTGTTTTTT CASSRLGQSEKLFF NA 14 TRBV6-5 TRBD1 TRBJ1-4
TGTGCCAGCAGCCAAGGATCCGGGTCAGGAAACACCATATATTTT CASSQGSGSGNTIYF NA 15 TRBV3-1/TRBV3-2 NA TRBJ1-3
TGTGCCAGCACCCCGTGGGCGGGAGTGGGCACCGGGGAGCTGTTTTTT CASTPWAGVGTGELFF NA 16 TRBV27 TRBD2 TRBJ2-2
TGTGCCAGCTCAGTTCGCAGGGGTCCGGATGAAAAACTGTTTTTT CASSVRRGPDEKLFF NA 15 TRBV18 NA TRBJ1-4
TGCGCCAGTTCGGAGGGCCTCTCTGGAAACACCATATATTTT CASSEGLSGNTIYF many 14 TRBV5-1 NA TRBJ1-3
TGCGCCAGCAGCCAAGAGACCCGAACTAGCGGGCCCACCGGGGAGCTGTTTTTT CASSQETRTSGPTGELFF NA 18 TRBV4-3 TRBD2 TRBJ2-2
TGTGCCAGCAGCCCACGCGGGAGATCCTACAATGAGCAGTTCTTC CASSPRGRSYNEQFF NA 15 TRBV14 TRBD2 TRBJ2-1
TGTGCCAGCAGGACAGGGTTCTTTCTACACAAAAGGGCGGAGTATTTT CASRTGFFLHKRAEYF NA 16 TRBV6-4 TRBD1 TRBJ2-3
TGTGCCAGCCGTCCCGGACAGACCCAATTCTCTGGAAACACCATATATTTT CASRPGQTQFSGNTIYF NA 17 TRBV6-6 NA TRBJ1-3
TGTGCCAGCAGCTTAAGCCCAGGGGGCGCAAAAAACATTCAGTACTTC CASSLSPGGAKNIQYF NA 16 TRBV7-3 TRBD1 TRBJ2-4
TGTGCCAGCAGCTTAACCGTTGGGCTTACCTCACCCCTCCACTTT CASSLTVGLTSPLHF NA 15 TRBV7-2 NA TRBJ1-6
TGTGCCAGCTCCCCCATTCGGACAGGCGACAATCAGCCCCAGCATTTT CASSPIRTGDNQPQHF NA 16 TRBV18 TRBD1 TRBJ1-5